This T cell receptor (beta chain) was recorded in a study of T-cell reconstitution after alpha-beta-depleted transplantation in children. Unique molecular identifiers were used to barcode this TCRbeta library. One entry per CDR3 protein results from TCRdb running MiXCR on the PCR reads. The data contain 240,000 or so distinct CDR3 sequences, around 13% of them singletons. Trimming left V 1 base short and J 2 bases short, with 9 bases between. The CDR3 loop spans 14 amino acids. Germline CDR1 is SGHTA and CDR2 is FQGTGA. Specimen: PBMCs from the stem cell graft donor, collected from the stem cell graft. The TCR comes from a human donor who donated a stem cell graft to a child with acute lymphoblastic leukemia. The chain combines TRBV7-3 with TRBJ2-7; the D is unclear. The CDR3 DNA sequence: TGTGCCAGCAGCTTAATTGGGATCCCCTACGAGCAGTACTTC. This gives the protein CASSLIGIPYEQYF.